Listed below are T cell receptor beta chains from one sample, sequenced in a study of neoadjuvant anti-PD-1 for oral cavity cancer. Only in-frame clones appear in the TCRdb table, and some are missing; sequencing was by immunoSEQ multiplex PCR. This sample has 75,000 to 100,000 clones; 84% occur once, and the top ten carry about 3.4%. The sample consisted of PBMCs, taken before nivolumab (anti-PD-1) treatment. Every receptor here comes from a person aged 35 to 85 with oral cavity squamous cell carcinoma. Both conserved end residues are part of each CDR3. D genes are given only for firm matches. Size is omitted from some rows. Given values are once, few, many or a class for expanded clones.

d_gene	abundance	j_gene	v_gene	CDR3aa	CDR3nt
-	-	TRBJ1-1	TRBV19	CASSIVQNTEAFF	TGTGCCAGTAGTATCGTACAGAACACTGAAGCTTTCTTT
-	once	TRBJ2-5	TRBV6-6	CASSLTGGQETQYF	TGTGCCAGCAGTCTCACCGGGGGACAAGAGACCCAGTACTTC
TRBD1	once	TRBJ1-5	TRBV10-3	CAITGTEGQPQHF	TGTGCCATCACCGGGACAGAAGGACAGCCCCAGCATTTT
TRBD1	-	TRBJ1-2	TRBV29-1	CSVGGTGTGAYGYTF	TGCAGCGTTGGTGGGACAGGGACCGGAGCCTATGGCTACACCTTC
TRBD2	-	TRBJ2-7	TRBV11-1	CASSLDGTRGGEQYF	TGTGCCAGCAGCTTAGACGGGACTAGAGGCGGCGAGCAGTACTTC
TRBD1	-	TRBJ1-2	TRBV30	CAWSFQGARGYTF	TGTGCCTGGAGTTTTCAGGGGGCTCGGGGCTACACCTTC
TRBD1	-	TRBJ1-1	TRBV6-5	CASSGWGQENTEAFF	TGTGCCAGCAGTGGCTGGGGACAGGAGAACACTGAAGCTTTCTTT
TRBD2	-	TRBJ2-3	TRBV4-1	CASSQDWTSGSYTQYF	TGCGCCAGCAGCCAAGATTGGACTAGCGGGAGCTATACGCAGTATTTT
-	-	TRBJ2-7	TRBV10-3	CAISDAYEQYF	TGTGCCATCAGTGACGCCTACGAGCAGTACTTC
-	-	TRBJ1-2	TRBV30	CAIPAGGRNYGYTF	TGTGCCATCCCCGCCGGAGGGAGAAACTATGGCTACACCTTC
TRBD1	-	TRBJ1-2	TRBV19	CAIRDREDGYTF	TGTGCCATTAGGGACAGGGAGGACGGCTACACCTTC
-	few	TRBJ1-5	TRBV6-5	CASSWNGNQPQHF	TGTGCCAGCAGTTGGAACGGGAATCAGCCCCAGCATTTT
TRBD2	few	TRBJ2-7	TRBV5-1	CASSSGTIPSYEQYF	TGCGCCAGCAGCTCCGGGACTATTCCCTCCTACGAGCAGTACTTC
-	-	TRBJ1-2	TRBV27	CASSPPGGYGYTF	TGTGCCAGCAGTCCCCCGGGGGGCTATGGCTACACCTTC
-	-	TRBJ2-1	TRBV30	CAWNLESRHNEQFF	TGTGCCTGGAACCTAGAGTCCCGCCACAATGAGCAGTTCTTC
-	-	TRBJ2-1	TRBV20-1	CSAEWDNEQFF	TGCAGTGCTGAATGGGACAATGAGCAGTTCTTC
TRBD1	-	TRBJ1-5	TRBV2	CASREGQVHGNQPQHF	TGTGCCAGCAGGGAAGGACAGGTCCACGGCAATCAGCCCCAGCATTTT
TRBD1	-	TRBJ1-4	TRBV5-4	CASSLGQGEDKKLFF	TGTGCCAGCAGCTTGGGACAGGGGGAAGATAAAAAACTGTTTTTT
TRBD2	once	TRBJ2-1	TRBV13	CASLMKAGGPINEQFF	TGTGCCAGCCTGATGAAGGCGGGAGGGCCGATCAATGAGCAGTTCTTC
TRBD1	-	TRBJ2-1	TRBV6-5	CASSYAGQGAGEQFF	TGTGCCAGCAGTTACGCGGGACAGGGGGCAGGTGAGCAGTTCTTC
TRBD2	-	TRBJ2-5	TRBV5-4	CASSLYGRAVETQYF	TGTGCCAGCAGCTTGTACGGGAGGGCCGTTGAGACCCAGTACTTC
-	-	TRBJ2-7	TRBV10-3	CAISGTAYEQYF	TGTGCCATCAGTGGAACTGCCTACGAGCAGTACTTC
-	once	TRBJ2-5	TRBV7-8	CASSVERTETQYF	TGTGCCAGCAGCGTTGAGAGGACAGAGACCCAGTACTTC
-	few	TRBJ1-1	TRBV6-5	CASRSRGLNTEAFF	TGTGCCAGCAGGTCTCGGGGGTTGAACACTGAAGCTTTCTTT
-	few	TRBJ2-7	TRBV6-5	CASSSTRPYEQYF	TGTGCCAGCAGTTCAACGAGACCCTACGAGCAGTACTTC
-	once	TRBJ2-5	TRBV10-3	CASGAAGETQYF	TGTGCCTCGGGAGCCGCGGGGGAGACCCAGTACTTC
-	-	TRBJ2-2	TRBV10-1	CASLTSGELFF	TGCGCCAGCTTAACTTCCGGGGAGCTGTTTTTT
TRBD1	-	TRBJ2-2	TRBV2	CASGDRGSTGELFF	TGTGCCAGCGGGGACAGGGGCTCGACCGGGGAGCTGTTTTTT
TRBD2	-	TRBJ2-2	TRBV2	CASSGSSGDPINTGELFF	TGTGCCAGCAGTGGGTCTAGCGGGGACCCGATCAACACCGGGGAGCTGTTTTTT
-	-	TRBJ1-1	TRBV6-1	CASSELLTSQAWSTEAFF	TGTGCCAGCAGTGAACTTCTTACTTCACAGGCCTGGAGCACTGAAGCTTTCTTT
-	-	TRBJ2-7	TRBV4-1	CASTDDPGRVGHEQYF	TGCGCCAGCACGGACGATCCGGGCAGGGTTGGGCACGAGCAGTACTTC
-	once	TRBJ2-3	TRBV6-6	CASSDGSTDTQYF	TGTGCCAGCAGTGACGGGAGCACAGATACGCAGTATTTT
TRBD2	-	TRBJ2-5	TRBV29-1	CSVGTSGYFGETQYF	TGCAGCGTTGGGACTAGCGGATACTTTGGCGAGACCCAGTACTTC
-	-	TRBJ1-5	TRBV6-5	CASTQREGQPQHF	TGTGCCAGCACCCAGAGAGAAGGACAGCCCCAGCATTTT
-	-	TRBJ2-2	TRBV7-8	CASSTQNTGELFF	TGTGCCAGCAGCACACAGAACACCGGGGAGCTGTTTTTT
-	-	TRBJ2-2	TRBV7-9	CASSPTSTGELFF	TGTGCCAGCAGCCCGACTAGCACCGGGGAGCTGTTTTTT
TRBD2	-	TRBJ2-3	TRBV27	CASSALRAGGVPDTQYF	TGTGCCAGCAGTGCCCTGCGGGCGGGAGGGGTTCCAGATACGCAGTATTTT
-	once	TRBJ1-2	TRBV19	CASRATGGDGYTF	TGTGCCAGTAGGGCGACAGGTGGAGATGGCTACACCTTC
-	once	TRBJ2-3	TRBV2	CASSVDSYTDTQYF	TGTGCCAGCAGTGTCGATTCGTACACAGATACGCAGTATTTT